Listed here are 22 T cell receptor beta chains from one sample, sequenced in a study of T cells in Graves' hyperthyroidism and ophthalmopathy. RNA transcripts were the template for amplifying TCR beta CDR3 regions. The TCR CDR3 was amplified in a first-round RT-PCR using the HTBI primer set. TCRdb reprocessed the multiplex PCR reads via MiXCR and lists one record per CDR3 protein. In the table there are fewer than 300,000 distinct CDR3 sequences, roughly 15% of which are singletons. The material sequenced was blood. The receptors derive from a woman in her forties or fifties with Graves' hyperthyroidism that later progressed to Graves' ophthalmopathy.

This clonotype was recorded only once. This may come from a read error, since a much larger clone is one base off. The rearrangement joins TRBV30 to TRBJ2-5; the D is unclear. CDR3 length equals 11 residues. Germline CDR1 reads GTSNPN; CDR2 reads SVGIG (reference sequence). CDR3 DNA: TGTGCCTGGGACAACCAAGAGACCCAGTGCTTC. It codes for CAWDNQETQCF.

This clonotype was observed once. The chain links TRBV5-1 to TRBJ2-7; TRBD1 aligns across 7 bases. V was clipped by 7 bases and J by 1 base; unmatched bases: 5. The germline V gene has CDR1 SGHRS and CDR2 YFSETQ. The CDR3 contains 13 residues. The CDR3 sequence: CASYGQASYEQYF. CDR3 DNA: TGCGCCAGCTATGGACAGGCGTCCTACGAGCAGTACTTC.

This clonotype was seen repeatedly, ten times or more. The chain is built from TRBV12-3 or TRBV12-4 and TRBJ2-1, with D perhaps matching TRBD1 or TRBD2 (5 bases each). Between the trimmed V and J ends, which lost 6 bases and 5 bases, there was a span of 11 bases. The CDR3 runs to 13 residues. The CDR3 is CASRIRGHNEQFF. The CDR3 region has the DNA TGTGCCAGCAGGATTCGGGGCCACAATGAGCAGTTCTTC.

This clonotype was picked up a small number of times. J is TRBJ2-2 and V is TRBV9; 13 nucleotides align to TRBD2. With 2 bases clipped from V and 8 bases from J, the junction kept 6 bases outside the gene matches. This CDR3 has 16 amino acids. The V gene's germline CDR1 is SGDLS and CDR2 YYNGEE. CDR3 DNA: TGTGCCAGCAGCGTTACATCGGGACTAGCGGGAGGGGAGCTGTTTTTT. It yields the protein CASSVTSGLAGGELFF.

This clonotype was counted at least ten times. The DNA for the CDR3 is TGTGCCAGCAGCCGTCAGACGATCACAGATACGCAGTATTTT. It codes for CASSRQTITDTQYF. The chain recombines TRBV12-3 or TRBV12-4 with TRBJ2-3; D is ambiguous. Between the trimmed V and J ends, which lost 6 bases and 2 bases, there was a span of 12 bases. The CDR3 sequence is 14 residues long.

V is TRBV7-8 and J is TRBJ1-1; D is unresolved. The length of the CDR3 is 14 residues. Germline V gene lookup returns CDR1 SGHVS and CDR2 FQNEAQ. The V and J ends lost 3 bases and 1 base respectively, with 9 bases between them. The CDR3 loop reads CASSFMDWNTEAFF. CDR3 sequence (DNA): TGTGCCAGCAGCTTTATGGACTGGAACACTGAAGCTTTCTTT.

This clonotype was picked up many times. This rearrangement joins TRBV28 to TRBJ2-7; D is undetermined. CDR1 is MDHEN, CDR2 SYDVKM, per germline. The CDR3 runs 15 residues. V dropped 7 bases and J dropped 1 base, with 17 bases sitting between them. CDR3: CASTVVSPLSYEQYF. The CDR3 nucleotides are TGTGCCAGCACGGTCGTCTCTCCTTTATCCTACGAGCAGTACTTC. Full variable domain (rest looked up from reference TRBV28 and TRBJ2-7): DVKVTQSSRYLVKRTGEKVFLECVQDMDHENMFWYRQDPGLGLRLIYFSYDVKMKEKGDIPEGYSVSREKKERFSLILESASTNQTSMYLCASTVVSPLSYEQYFGPGTRLTVT.

This clonotype was picked up many times. This chain uses TRBV5-1 with TRBJ2-3; possibly TRBD2 for D (5 bases). This CDR3 has 14 residues. V was pared by 0 bases and J by 4 bases, with 9 bases between. Germline CDR1 and CDR2: SGHRS and YFSETQ. CDR3 DNA sequence: TGCGCCAGCAGCTTGGGCGCGGGCCCAGATACGCAGTATTTT. Its translation is CASSLGAGPDTQYF. The entire variable domain, with the rest obtained from reference TRBV5-1 and TRBJ2-3, is as follows: KAGVTQTPRYLIKTRGQQVTLSCSPISGHRSVSWYQQTPGQGLQFLFEYFSETQRNKGNFPGRFSGRQFSNSRSEMNVSTLELGDSALYLCASSLGAGPDTQYFGPGTRLTVL.

J is TRBJ2-3 and V is TRBV13; D might be TRBD1 or TRBD2, each matching 5 bases. V was clipped by 0 bases and J by 6 bases, with 16 bases between them. Germline-derived CDR1 and CDR2 are PRHDT and FYEKMQ (reference sequence). The CDR3 is 16 amino acids. Here the CDR3 DNA reads TGTGCCAGCAGCTTAGGTCGGGGCGGCCTTGGTGATACGCAGTATTTT. Translated, it gives CASSLGRGGLGDTQYF.

This clonotype appeared many times. This chain connects TRBV2 to TRBJ2-1, with D perhaps TRBD1 (5 bases). Germline lookup yields CDR1 SNHLY and CDR2 FYNNEI. The CDR3 runs to 11 residues. The V and J ends lost 5 bases and 13 bases respectively, with 12 bases between them. CDR3 residues: CASSPTQGQFF. The CDR3 DNA reads as TGTGCCAGCAGTCCGACCCAGGGTCAGTTCTTC.

Many counts were recorded for this clonotype. This sequence joins TRBV29-1 and TRBJ2-1, with 7 bases lining up with TRBD1. The trim removed 5 bases at V and 6 bases at J, leaving 13 bases unmatched. The CDR3 contains 15 residues. Germline-derived CDR1 and CDR2 are SQVTM and ANQGSEA. CDR3 amino acids: CSVLGGDFPSNEQFF. DNA of the CDR3: TGCAGCGTTCTAGGGGGCGATTTTCCCTCCAATGAGCAGTTCTTC.

In this sample, this clonotype turned up many times. The chain uses TRBV15 and TRBJ1-5; no firm D call. The V gene lost 5 bases and the J gene lost 1 base, with 12 bases spanning the gap. The CDR3 has 15 residues. Germline loops: CDR1 LNHNV, CDR2 YYDKDF (reference sequence). DNA of the CDR3: TGTGCCACCAGCGGATCCGGGAACAGCAATCAGCCCCAGCATTTT. Its translation: CATSGSGNSNQPQHF.

The chain recombines TRBV5-1 with TRBJ1-6; TRBD1 might be the D (6 bases). The CDR3 has 16 amino acids. V dropped 2 bases and J dropped 4 bases, with 13 bases sitting between them. Germline V CDR1 and CDR2: SGHRS, YFSETQ. The CDR3 DNA sequence: TGCGCCAGCAGCTTATCCGGCGGACAGTATAATTCACCCCTCCACTTT. Translated, it gives CASSLSGGQYNSPLHF.

This clonotype was detected ten times or more. The genes are TRBV30 and TRBJ2-7, with TRBD1 matching over 7 bases. Trimming at V came to 7 bases and at J to 3 bases, leaving 12 bases not matched to a gene. The CDR3 extends over 14 amino acids. Germline V CDR1 and CDR2: GTSNPN, SVGIG (reference sequence). The CDR3 coding sequence is TGTGCCTTGGGAGCCGGGGACAGAGTCTACGAGCAGTACTTC. Translated, it gives CALGAGDRVYEQYF.

The chain couples TRBV7-9 to TRBJ1-6; no clear D gene. The V end lost 1 base, the J end lost 5 bases, and 12 bases lay between the germline ends. This CDR3 has 16 amino acids. The germline gives CDR1 SEHNR, CDR2 FQNEAQ (reference sequence). Here the CDR3 reads CASSLGRTKNNSPLHF. CDR3 nucleotides: TGTGCCAGCAGCTTAGGTCGGACCAAAAATAATTCACCCCTCCACTTT.

This clonotype was detected only a few times. With a much larger clone just one base away, this may be a read error. The V call is TRBV19, the J call TRBJ2-7; 8 nucleotides line up with TRBD1. The CDR3 contains 15 residues. Per the germline V gene, CDR1 is LNHDA and CDR2 is SQIVND (reference sequence). V trimming: 5 bases; J trimming: 5 bases; junction bases outside the gene matches: 11. DNA for the CDR3: TGTGCCAGTAGTCCCTGGAGCAGGGGGCGCCACGAGCAGTACTTC. Translating gives CASSPWSRGRHEQYF. Based on the CDR3 plus reference TRBV19 and TRBJ2-7, the full variable domain is DGGITQSPKYLFRKEGQNVTLSCEQNLNHDAMYWYRQDPGQGLRLIYYSQIVNDFQKGDIAEGYSVSREKKESFPLTVTSAQKNPTAFYLCASSPWSRGRHEQYFGPGTRLTVT.

The chain couples TRBV20-1 to TRBJ1-5; D is unresolved. Trimming took 0 bases from V and 1 from J, leaving 16 bases between them. Looked up from germline, CDR1 is DFQATT and CDR2 is SNEGSKA (reference sequence). This CDR3 has 17 residues. Written as DNA, the CDR3 is TGCAGTGCTAGAGAGAACTGGCGGGTATGGAGCAATCAGCCCCAGCATTTT. Translated, it gives CSARENWRVWSNQPQHF.

This clonotype was observed many times. The rearrangement uses TRBV20-1 and TRBJ2-2, with 10 bases aligning to TRBD2. The V gene's germline CDR1 is DFQATT and CDR2 SNEGSKA (reference sequence). This CDR3 is built from 14 residues. The V segment lost 6 bases and the J segment 1 base; nucleotides outside the gene matches: 2. The CDR3 DNA reads as TGCAGTGCATGGACTAGCGGGAACACCGGGGAGCTGTTTTTT. Protein sequence: CSAWTSGNTGELFF.

The CDR3 sequence: CATSDKGGLNEQFF. The CDR3 DNA reads TGTGCCACCAGTGATAAGGGGGGCCTCAATGAGCAGTTCTTC. The V call is TRBV24-1, the J call TRBJ2-1; TRBD1 or TRBD2 may be the D gene (6 bases each). The CDR3 has 14 residues. Germline CDR1 reads KGHDR; CDR2 reads SFDVKD. V lost 3 bases to trimming and J lost 6 bases, with 11 bases between them.

The sample holds a few counts of this clonotype. The chain uses TRBV29-1 and TRBJ1-2, with D unclear. The CDR3 sequence is 14 residues long. Germline loops: CDR1 SQVTM, CDR2 ANQGSEA. The V gene lost 4 bases and the J gene lost 9 bases, with 21 bases spanning the gap. CDR3 sequence (DNA): TGCAGCGTTGCCGGGAGGGAGGCTCCGTATAGCTACACCTTC. This translates into CSVAGREAPYSYTF.

V is TRBV7-7 and J is TRBJ2-1; 11 bases align to TRBD2. In germline, CDR1 is SSHAT, CDR2 FNYEAQ (reference sequence). The CDR3 is 14 residues long. The CDR3 DNA is TGTGCTAGCGGCTTAGGACTAGCGGGCGATGAGCAGTTCTTC. Translation: CASGLGLAGDEQFF.

There are many counts of this clonotype. The chain is built from TRBV2 and TRBJ2-4; no clear D. This CDR3 comprises 14 residues. Trimming took off 4 bases at V and 5 bases at J, with 12 bases between the two ends. The germline V gene encodes CDR1 SNHLY and CDR2 FYNNEI. CDR3 in amino acids: CASSGGDSENIQYF. The CDR3 coding sequence is TGTGCCAGCAGTGGTGGGGATTCGGAAAACATTCAGTACTTC.